A single sample gave rise to the 22 T cell receptor beta chains below, sequenced in a study of radiation and T cells in renal cell carcinoma. The data were produced by immunoSEQ multiplex PCR, yet TCRdb's version contains in-frame clones alone and is incomplete. The profile shows 70,000 to 80,000 clones, 70% to 90% of them singletons. The time point: blood 2 weeks post-SBRT. Documented treatment: 15 Gy SBRT to primary tumor, nephrectomy 4 weeks later. Specimen: blood, collected from a patient whose treatment included radiotherapy and nephrectomy. All receptors come from a woman aged 50 to 60 with renal cell carcinoma.

This sequence joins TRBV2 and TRBJ1-5; D not resolved. Germline assignment: CDR1 SNHLY and CDR2 FYNNEI. The CDR3 contains 13 residues. The germline V and J ends were trimmed by 5 bases and 6 bases, with 11 bases remaining between them. CDR3 region: CASSLEGTQPQHF. The CDR3 DNA sequence: TGTGCCAGCAGTTTGGAAGGTACTCAGCCCCAGCATTTT.

V is TRBV15 and J is TRBJ2-3; D ambiguous. The germline CDR1 and CDR2 sequences are LNHNV and YYDKDF (reference sequence). Deletions cut 3 bases from V and 2 bases from J, with 18 bases between. This CDR3 spans 17 amino acids. The CDR3 sequence: CATSSEIHVLNTDTQYF. The CDR3 nucleotides are TGTGCCACCAGCAGCGAAATCCACGTCCTGAACACAGATACGCAGTATTTT.

J is TRBJ2-1 and V is TRBV5-4; 9 nucleotides agree with TRBD2. The V and J ends lost 4 bases and 7 bases, in that order; junction bases with no gene match: 6. In germline, CDR1 is SGHNT, CDR2 YYREEE (reference sequence). The CDR3 consists of 14 residues. The CDR3 sequence is CASSDGLARNEQFF. CDR3 nucleotide sequence: TGTGCCAGCAGCGACGGACTAGCGCGGAATGAGCAGTTCTTC.

This CDR3 is CASTQVKETGWYYGYTF. The CDR3, as DNA: TGTGCCAGCACCCAGGTGAAGGAGACCGGGTGGTACTATGGCTACACCTTC. The V and J genes are TRBV21-1 and TRBJ1-2. TRBV21-1 is noted as a pseudogene. CDR3 length: 17 residues.

This clone has a single count. V gene TRBV11-3 combines with J gene TRBJ2-2, with 10 positions matching TRBD2. Trimming cost V 3 bases and J 2 bases; bases outside gene matches: 6. Germline V gene data show CDR1 as SGHNT and CDR2 as YENEEA. The CDR3 contains 17 residues. In DNA, the CDR3 is TGTGCCAGCAGCTTTGCTAGCGGGAGCCCCAACACCGGGGAGCTGTTTTTT. This codes for CASSFASGSPNTGELFF.

The rearrangement uses TRBV2 and TRBJ2-5; D may match TRBD1 or TRBD2 (5 bases each). This CDR3 comprises 14 residues. Trimming removed 0 bases from V and 7 bases from J, with 12 bases in between. Germline loops: CDR1 SNHLY, CDR2 FYNNEI. As DNA, the CDR3 is TGTGCCAGCAGTGAAGCCGGCGACGGGACGACCCAGTACTTC. Amino acids: CASSEAGDGTTQYF. The variable domain in full, completed from reference TRBV2 and TRBJ2-5, reads EPEVTQTPSHQVTQMGQEVILRCVPISNHLYFYWYRQILGQKVEFLVSFYNNEISEKSEIFDDQFSVERPDGSNFTLKIRSTKLEDSAMYFCASSEAGDGTTQYFGPGTRLLVL.

The chain couples TRBV19 to TRBJ1-2; 7 positions match TRBD1. Germline CDR1 reads LNHDA; CDR2 reads SQIVND (reference sequence). This CDR3 has 14 amino acids. J gave up 4 bases and V 6 bases, and 8 bases lay outside the gene matches. In nucleotides, the CDR3 is TGTGCCAGTAGACCAGACAGGGCCCCCTATGGCTACACCTTC. It codes for CASRPDRAPYGYTF.

The rearrangement uses TRBV4-2 and TRBJ1-3, with D uncertain. The CDR3 loop spans 15 amino acids. V was cut by 4 bases and J by 2 bases, with 12 bases left in between. Per the germline V gene, CDR1 is LGHNA and CDR2 is YNFKEQ. Here the CDR3 DNA reads TGTGCCAGCAGCCCCATGACCGCGGCTGGAAACACCATATATTTT. As protein: CASSPMTAAGNTIYF.

The chain has TRBV5-1 and TRBJ1-5; D perhaps matches TRBD1 (5 bases). CDR3 size: 17 residues. V was trimmed by 1 base and J by 6 bases, leaving 20 bases between them. Germline-derived CDR1 and CDR2 are SGHRS and YFSETQ. CDR3 sequence (DNA): TGCGCCAGCAGCTTGACGCCCGGGACCTCAGGCGGTCAGCCCCAGCATTTT. Translation: CASSLTPGTSGGQPQHF.

This chain uses TRBV6-5 with TRBJ1-1; 7 bases are shared with TRBD1. Germline V gene lookup returns CDR1 MNHEY and CDR2 SVGAGI. Trimming at V came to 4 bases and at J to 11 bases, leaving 10 bases not matched to a gene. The CDR3 consists of 13 residues. CDR3 protein: CASSSGTVLYAFF. For the CDR3, the DNA is TGTGCCAGCAGTTCGGGGACAGTGCTTTATGCTTTCTTT.

The chain links TRBV5-5 to TRBJ1-3; D gene uncertain. CDR1 and CDR2 from the germline V gene are SGHKS and YYEKEE (reference sequence). The CDR3 extends over 16 amino acids. Trimming took off 6 bases at V and 11 bases at J, with 27 bases between the two ends. The CDR3 reads CASTSNPTAIQSAIYF. The CDR3 DNA follows: TGTGCCAGCACCTCAAATCCTACAGCGATTCAGAGCGCCATATATTTT.

The chain employs TRBV10-1 and TRBJ2-5; 9 bases map to TRBD1. V was pared by 0 bases and J by 5 bases, with 1 base of the junction left unmatched. This CDR3 is built from 14 residues. Per germline, CDR1 WNHNN and CDR2 SYGVQD (reference sequence). For the CDR3, the DNA is TGCGCCAGCAGTGAGTCAGGGACAGGGGAGACCCAGTACTTC. Protein product: CASSESGTGETQYF.

This chain joins TRBV28 and TRBJ1-1; the D is unclear. The germline V and J ends were trimmed by 5 bases and 1 base, with 8 bases remaining between them. CDR1 and CDR2 from the germline V gene are MDHEN and SYDVKM. The CDR3 extends over 13 amino acids. The CDR3 DNA reads TGTGCCAGCAGTCCGGGGTCGAACACTGAAGCTTTCTTT. Amino acid sequence: CASSPGSNTEAFF. Using reference TRBV28 and TRBJ1-1 for the parts outside the CDR3, the full variable domain is DVKVTQSSRYLVKRTGEKVFLECVQDMDHENMFWYRQDPGLGLRLIYFSYDVKMKEKGDIPEGYSVSREKKERFSLILESASTNQTSMYLCASSPGSNTEAFFGQGTRLTVV.

This clone occurred once. The J gene is TRBJ2-3, the V gene TRBV9; 10 positions match TRBD1. There are 14 residues in the CDR3. V lost 4 bases to trimming and J lost 6 bases; unmatched junction nucleotides: 5. Looked up from germline, CDR1 is SGDLS and CDR2 is YYNGEE. The CDR3 DNA sequence: TGTGCCAGCAGCTTGCGGACAGGGGGGGATACGCAGTATTTT. This codes for CASSLRTGGDTQYF.

The chain employs TRBV10-3 and TRBJ2-2; the match to TRBD2 covers 7 bases. The germline CDR1 and CDR2 sequences are ENHRY and SYGVKD. J lost 3 bases, V lost 6 bases, and 10 bases had no gene match. The CDR3 sequence is 16 residues long. This CDR3 reads CAISDPSGKDTGELFF. The CDR3 DNA reads as TGTGCCATCAGCGACCCTAGCGGAAAAGACACCGGGGAGCTGTTTTTT.

This chain links TRBV7-2 with TRBJ2-7; D possibly corresponds to TRBD2 (6 bases). V lost 1 base to trimming and J lost 1 base, with 11 bases between them. The length of the CDR3 is 15 residues. The V gene's germline CDR1 is SGHTA and CDR2 FQGNSA. This CDR3 is CASSLGGGTSYEQYF. The CDR3 DNA reads as TGTGCCAGCAGCTTAGGTGGTGGGACTTCCTACGAGCAGTACTTC.

The gene calls are TRBV9 and TRBJ1-3; 9 nucleotides line up with TRBD1. CDR3 length equals 16 residues. Germline V gives CDR1 SGDLS, CDR2 YYNGEE. Trimming took 0 bases from V and 2 from J; bases not matched to a gene: 3. CDR3 region: CASSVDGTGPGNTIYF. The CDR3 DNA is TGTGCCAGCAGCGTAGATGGGACAGGGCCTGGAAACACCATATATTTT.

The chain couples TRBV5-1 to TRBJ1-2; possibly TRBD1 for D (6 bases). The CDR3 is made up of 15 amino acids. Germline CDR1 reads SGHRS; CDR2 reads YFSETQ. V lost 4 bases and J 8 bases, leaving 21 bases between the germline ends. The CDR3 DNA reads as TGCGCCAGCAGCCCAAGGACAGATGGGGATCACGGCTACACCTTC. As protein: CASSPRTDGDHGYTF.

The V and J genes are TRBV2 and TRBJ1-2, with TRBD1 identical over 8 bases. The CDR3 spans 15 residues. Per germline, CDR1 SNHLY and CDR2 FYNNEI. V lost 5 bases and J lost 4; bases outside the gene matches: 9. CDR3 amino acids: CASSFFGTGGYGYTF. CDR3 in DNA: TGTGCCAGCAGTTTTTTCGGAACAGGGGGCTATGGCTACACCTTC.

The CDR3 reads CASSLSEGPSYEQYF. The CDR3 coding sequence is TGTGCCAGCAGTTTATCTGAGGGGCCCTCCTACGAGCAGTACTTC. The J gene is TRBJ2-7, the V gene TRBV27, with D perhaps given as TRBD1 or TRBD2 (5 bases each). This CDR3 has 15 residues. V lost 0 bases and J lost 0, with 9 bases in between. Germline CDR1 and CDR2: MNHEY and SMNVEV (reference sequence).

The V gene is TRBV7-8, the J gene TRBJ1-2; possible D gene TRBD1, 6 bases. V gave up 1 base and J gave up 6 bases, with 12 bases separating them. The CDR3 length is 14 residues. CDR1 and CDR2 from the germline V gene are SGHVS and FQNEAQ. This CDR3 is CASSLDRARDGYTF. For the CDR3, the DNA is TGTGCCAGCAGCTTAGACAGGGCAAGAGATGGCTACACCTTC. The complete variable domain, with remaining parts taken from reference TRBV7-8 and TRBJ1-2, reads GAGVSQSPRYKVAKRGQDVALRCDPISGHVSLFWYQQALGQGPEFLTYFQNEAQLDKSGLPSDRFFAERPEGSVSTLKIQRTQQEDSAVYLCASSLDRARDGYTFGSGTRLTVV.

This clone was detected once. The chain joins TRBV5-1 to TRBJ2-2, with no clear D. Trimming left V 0 bases short and J 1 base short, with 4 bases between. The CDR3 extends over 14 amino acids. The germline gives CDR1 SGHRS, CDR2 YFSETQ. The CDR3 nucleotides are TGCGCCAGCAGCTTGGGACAGAACACCGGGGAGCTGTTTTTT. This translates into CASSLGQNTGELFF.